The 9 T cell receptor beta chains presented below share a single source sample, sequenced in a study of vaccination effects on CD4 cells after COVID-19. Some clones are missing from TCRdb's copy, which holds only in-frame ones; the method was immunoSEQ multiplex PCR. The sample records 70,000 or so clones, 73% being singletons. No antigens are known for them. Scientists isolated CD4+ T cells after an approximately 9-day culture period ended. Participants completed two doses of the BNT162b2 or mRNA-1273 vaccine. Sequences were derived from CD4+ T cells from PBMCs cultured without peptide, sampled after COVID-19 vaccination. The receptors were gathered from a human donor who received a COVID-19 vaccine.

This clone was observed a handful of times. V usage is TRBV6-1 and J usage is TRBJ2-2; D gene uncertain. Trimming cost V 3 bases and J 3 bases, with 8 bases left between them. The CDR3 runs 14 residues. The germline CDR1 and CDR2 sequences are MNHNS and SASEGT. CDR3 in amino acids: CASSEGHYTGELFF. In DNA form, the CDR3 reads TGTGCCAGCAGTGAGGGTCACTACACCGGGGAGCTGTTTTTT.

The chain's CDR3 is CASSPSLSPGTGELFF. The DNA of the CDR3 is TGTGCCAGCTCACCCTCTCTCTCTCCGGGCACCGGGGAGCTGTTTTTT. The rearrangement joins TRBV18 to TRBJ2-2; D is unclear. The germline gives CDR1 KGHSH, CDR2 LQKENI. V lost 3 bases, J lost 4 bases, and 15 bases lay in between. The CDR3 is made up of 16 amino acids.

J is TRBJ1-2 and V is TRBV4-1; 10 nucleotides agree with TRBD1. The length of the CDR3 is 15 residues. Germline-derived CDR1 and CDR2 are MGHRA and YSYEKL. V lost 2 bases, J lost 3 bases, and 3 bases stayed unmatched. The CDR3 DNA sequence: TGCGCCAGCAGCCAACCCGGGACAGGGGACTATGGCTACACCTTC. It specifies CASSQPGTGDYGYTF.

This clone appeared a single time. The rearrangement links TRBV4-2 to TRBJ2-1, with no clear D. This CDR3 has 14 residues. V was pared by 0 bases and J by 12 bases, with 15 bases between. The V gene's germline CDR1 is LGHNA and CDR2 YNFKEQ. CDR3 coding DNA: TGTGCCAGCAGCCAAGATCTGGCGTCGAGTGGGCAGTTCTTC. Translation gives CASSQDLASSGQFF.

This chain connects TRBV15 to TRBJ2-3; TRBD2 aligns across 13 bases. CDR1 is LNHNV and CDR2 is YYDKDF in the germline V gene (reference sequence). The CDR3 sequence is 16 residues long. V lost 3 bases to trimming and J lost 1 base; unmatched junction nucleotides: 1. The CDR3 reads CATSRGLAGRTDTQYF. Here the CDR3 DNA reads TGTGCCACCAGCAGGGGACTAGCGGGGCGCACAGATACGCAGTATTTT.

The DNA for the CDR3 is TGTGCCAGCAGTCCAACAGGGTACTATGGCTACACCTTC. This translates into CASSPTGYYGYTF. This rearrangement joins TRBV12-3 or TRBV12-4 to TRBJ1-2, with D possibly being TRBD1 (6 bases). CDR3 size: 13 residues. V gave up 5 bases and J gave up 3 bases, with 10 bases separating them.

The chain has TRBV6-5 and TRBJ1-5, with D tentatively TRBD1 (6 bases). Germline CDR1 reads MNHEY; CDR2 reads SVGAGI. The CDR3 covers 15 residues. V was cut by 5 bases and J by 4 bases, with 15 bases left in between. DNA of the CDR3: TGTGCCAGCAGTCCGTCCGGGGGCGGGAATCAGCCCCAGCATTTT. The encoded protein is CASSPSGGGNQPQHF.

The chain has TRBV30 and TRBJ1-2; 11 bases fit TRBD1. The CDR3 has 15 residues. The germline V gene has CDR1 GTSNPN and CDR2 SVGIG (reference sequence). J lost 6 bases, V lost 3 bases, and 9 bases had no gene match. DNA of the CDR3: TGTGCCTGGAGCACAGACGGGACAGGGGGAAATGGCTACACCTTC. This translates into CAWSTDGTGGNGYTF.

With regard to this clone: One junction end disagrees with the germline gene, perhaps due to a read error. The chain employs TRBV7-8 and TRBJ2-1; D possibly uses TRBD1 or TRBD2 (5 bases each). The CDR3 covers 15 residues. Per germline, CDR1 SGHVS and CDR2 FQNEAQ. DNA for the CDR3: TGTGCCAGCAACTTAGGGGACGGATCCTACAATGAGCAGTTCTTC. Amino acids: CASNLGDGSYNEQFF. Looking up the rest from reference TRBV7-8 and TRBJ2-1 gives the full variable domain: GAGVSQSPRYKVAKRGQDVALRCDPISGHVSLFWYQQALGQGPEFLTYFQNEAQLDKSGLPSDRFFAERPEGSVSTLKIQRTQQEDSAVYLCASNLGDGSYNEQFFGPGTRLTVL.